This T cell receptor beta chain was sequenced in a study of shared clonotypes between healthy human individuals. In the study overall: Each donor had three CD4 naive, three CD4 memory, two CD8 naive and one CD8 memory plate.

Between the trimmed V and J ends, which lost 5 bases and 3 bases, there was a span of 11 bases. Germline assignment: CDR1 MNHEY and CDR2 SMNVEV (reference sequence). The CDR3 covers 13 residues. This clone was observed at least ten times. Its antigen is not identified. The data were produced by immunoSEQ multiplex PCR, yet TCRdb's version contains in-frame clones alone and is incomplete. The table records some 240,000 clones, approximately 70% of them present only once. Overall study results and limits: Naive subsets generally had larger estimated richness than memory subsets.

The receptor was isolated from a man under 40 in good health. V and J are TRBV27 and TRBJ2-7; the D gene is possibly TRBD2 (6 bases). Sample: memory CD4+ T cells sorted from blood. Subset noted: CD45RA-negative fraction. CDR3 sequence: CASSRRENYEQYF. The CDR3 DNA reads TGTGCCAGCAGTCGCCGGGAGAACTACGAGCAGTACTTC.